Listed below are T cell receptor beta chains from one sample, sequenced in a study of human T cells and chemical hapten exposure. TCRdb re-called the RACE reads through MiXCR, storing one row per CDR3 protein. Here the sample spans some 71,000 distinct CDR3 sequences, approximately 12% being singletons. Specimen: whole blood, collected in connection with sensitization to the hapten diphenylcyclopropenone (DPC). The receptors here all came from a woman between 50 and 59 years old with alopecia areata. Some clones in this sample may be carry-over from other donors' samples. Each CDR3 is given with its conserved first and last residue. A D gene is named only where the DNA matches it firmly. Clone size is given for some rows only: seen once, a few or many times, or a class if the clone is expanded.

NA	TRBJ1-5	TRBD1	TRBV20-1	CSARIRFRQGVSNQPQHF	TGCAGTGCTAGGATACGCTTCCGACAGGGAGTGAGCAATCAGCCCCAGCATTTT
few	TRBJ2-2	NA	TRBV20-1	CSARDSRIRAGELFF	TGCAGTGCGCGGGACTCCCGCATTAGGGCCGGGGAGCTGTTTTTT
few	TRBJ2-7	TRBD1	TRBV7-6	CASSSPGQGDYEQYF	TGTGCCAGCAGCTCTCCGGGACAGGGAGACTACGAGCAGTACTTC
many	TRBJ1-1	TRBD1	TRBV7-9	CASTGRQGINTEAFF	TGTGCCAGCACCGGGAGACAGGGGATCAACACTGAAGCTTTCTTT
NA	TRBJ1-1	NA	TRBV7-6	CASSSSPGRLNTEAFF	TGTGCCAGCAGCTCCTCCCCCGGGCGGTTGAACACTGAAGCTTTCTTT
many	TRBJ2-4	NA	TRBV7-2	CASSQTPWTGVPNQLAKNIQYF	TGTGCCAGCAGCCAAACCCCCTGGACGGGCGTCCCCAACCAGCTAGCCAAAAACATTCAGTACTTC
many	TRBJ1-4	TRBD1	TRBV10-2	CASGQGADEKLFF	TGCGCCAGCGGCCAGGGGGCGGACGAAAAACTGTTTTTT
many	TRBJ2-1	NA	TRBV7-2	CASSLVASPSNEQFF	TGTGCCAGCAGCTTAGTTGCTAGCCCCTCCAATGAGCAGTTCTTC
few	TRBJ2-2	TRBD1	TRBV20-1	CSARVTGLPGELFF	TGCAGTGCTAGAGTGACAGGGCTCCCCGGGGAGCTGTTTTTT
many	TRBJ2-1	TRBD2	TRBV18	CASSLGASGSGEQFF	TGTGCCAGCTCACTGGGGGCTAGCGGGAGCGGTGAGCAGTTCTTC
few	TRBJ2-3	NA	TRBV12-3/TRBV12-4	CASSLVEPSGQYF	TGTGCCAGCAGTTTGGTTGAGCCGTCGGGGCAGTATTTT
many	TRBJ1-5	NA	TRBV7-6	CASSLSLGIHQPQHF	TGTGCCAGCAGCTTATCTTTGGGTATCCATCAGCCCCAGCATTTT
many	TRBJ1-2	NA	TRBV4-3	CASSQELRSIANYGYTF	TGCGCCAGCAGCCAAGAGCTTAGGTCAATAGCTAACTATGGCTACACCTTC
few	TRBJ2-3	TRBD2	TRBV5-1	CASSLAGLAGGTDTQYF	TGCGCCAGCAGCTTGGCCGGACTAGCGGGAGGCACAGATACGCAGTATTTT
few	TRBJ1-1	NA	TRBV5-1	CASSFGNTKNTEAFF	TGCGCCAGCAGCTTCGGGAATACCAAAAACACTGAAGCTTTCTTT
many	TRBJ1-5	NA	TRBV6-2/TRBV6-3	CASSSTGTQPQHF	TGTGCCAGCAGTTCGACTGGAACTCAGCCCCAGCATTTT
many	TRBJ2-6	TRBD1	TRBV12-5	CASGLSRDRGSGANVLTF	TGTGCTAGTGGTTTGTCCCGGGACAGGGGATCCGGGGCCAACGTCCTGACTTTC
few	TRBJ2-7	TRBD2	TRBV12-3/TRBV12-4	CASSSPVGAGGPFNEQYF	TGTGCCAGCAGTTCCCCGGTAGGAGCGGGAGGGCCATTCAACGAGCAGTACTTC
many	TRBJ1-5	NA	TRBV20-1	CSATPVNSNQPQHF	TGCAGTGCCACTCCTGTGAATAGCAATCAGCCCCAGCATTTT
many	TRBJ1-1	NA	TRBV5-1	CASSLADTEAFF	TGCGCCAGCAGCTTGGCCGACACTGAAGCTTTCTTT
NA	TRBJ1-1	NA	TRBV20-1	CSAQGAGLTEAFF	TGCAGTGCCCAAGGGGCAGGCCTCACTGAAGCTTTCTTT
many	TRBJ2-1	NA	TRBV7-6	CASSLASPRDEQFF	TGTGCCAGCAGCTTAGCATCCCCTCGGGATGAGCAGTTCTTC
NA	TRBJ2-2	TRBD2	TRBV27	CASSSRLAGWNTGELFF	TGTGCCAGCAGTTCCCGACTAGCGGGCTGGAACACCGGGGAGCTGTTTTTT
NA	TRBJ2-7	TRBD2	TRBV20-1	CSARAPLTGGGAEQYF	TGCAGTGCTAGAGCCCCCCTGACGGGCGGGGGTGCCGAGCAGTACTTC
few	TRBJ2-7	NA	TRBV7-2	CASSTYREKVLHF	TGTGCCAGCAGCACCTACCGGGAGAAGGTTTTACACTTC